This TCR beta chain was documented in a study of T cell responses to AZD1222 COVID-19 vaccine. Note on this clone: What it recognizes is unknown.

Data came from immunoSEQ multiplex PCR; TCRdb stores just in-frame clones and leaves some out. Of approximately 150,000 clones listed, roughly 89% are singletons. Germline loops: CDR1 SEHNR, CDR2 FQNEAQ (reference sequence). The ends were cut back, 1 base at V and 6 bases at J, with 15 bases in the middle. The CDR3 has 15 amino acids. Study-wide results and caveats: The donors showed a predominance of white British ancestry and of females, with possible underestimation of clonal diversity. Spike-specific TCR breadth and depth rose after two AZD1222 doses. Only a handful of AZD1222 recipients, roughly six in all, had baseline seropositivity.

This receptor was taken from an adult who received the AZD1222 COVID-19 vaccine. The gene calls are TRBV7-9 and TRBJ1-2; D is perhaps TRBD1 (5 bases). The sequences come from peripheral blood, collected 28 days after the second AZD1222 dose. The chain's CDR3 is CASSLEVAGKDGYTF. As DNA, the CDR3 is TGTGCCAGCAGCTTAGAAGTGGCAGGGAAGGATGGCTACACCTTC.